These 30 T cell receptor beta chains were sequenced from one sample in a study of cytomegalovirus exposure and HLA in healthy donors. In the PCR, 60 Vbeta and 13 Jbeta primers were used. Libraries were prepared by immunoSEQ multiplex PCR; TCRdb keeps only in-frame clonotypes and omits some of them. The sample yields some 87,000 clones, 60% to 85% seen once. Sample: PBMCs. Source of these receptors: a man aged 50 to 59 in good health and CMV-seropositive.

The chain carries TRBV18 and TRBJ1-5, with 9 bases identical to TRBD1. The CDR3 is made up of 14 amino acids. V gave up 3 bases and J gave up 9 bases; unmatched junction bases: 6. The germline CDR1 and CDR2 sequences are KGHSH and LQKENI. In nucleotides, the CDR3 is TGTGCCAGCTCACCGGACAGGGGAATCAGGCCCCAGCATTTT. Residues: CASSPDRGIRPQHF.

The chain has TRBV7-2 and TRBJ1-5; 9 nucleotides agree with TRBD1. CDR1 SGHTA and CDR2 FQGNSA come from the germline V gene. CDR3 length equals 13 residues. The V segment lost 4 bases and the J segment 6 bases; nucleotides outside the gene matches: 1. This CDR3 is CASSWDRAQPQHF. The CDR3, as DNA: TGTGCCAGCAGCTGGGACAGGGCTCAGCCCCAGCATTTT. Filled out from reference TRBV7-2 and TRBJ1-5, the complete variable domain reads GAGVSQSPSNKVTEKGKDVELRCDPISGHTALYWYRQSLGQGLEFLIYFQGNSAPDKSGLPSDRFSAERTGGSVSTLTIQRTQQEDSAVYLCASSWDRAQPQHFGDGTRLSIL.

The chain joins TRBV5-1 to TRBJ2-7; no reliable D call. Looked up from germline, CDR1 is SGHRS and CDR2 is YFSETQ. The CDR3 runs to 15 residues. V lost 2 bases and J lost 1, with 13 bases in between. CDR3 sequence reads: CASSFVSQTSYEQYF. The CDR3 region has the DNA TGCGCCAGCAGCTTCGTCAGTCAGACTTCCTACGAGCAGTACTTC.

The chain carries TRBV5-1 and TRBJ2-5; D not resolved. The CDR3 covers 13 residues. CDR1 SGHRS and CDR2 YFSETQ come from the germline V gene. V lost 4 bases and J lost 2, with 9 bases in between. CDR3 protein: CASSRVIQETQYF. The CDR3 DNA is TGCGCCAGCAGCCGCGTGATTCAAGAGACCCAGTACTTC. Together with reference TRBV5-1 and TRBJ2-5, the CDR3 gives the full variable domain: KAGVTQTPRYLIKTRGQQVTLSCSPISGHRSVSWYQQTPGQGLQFLFEYFSETQRNKGNFPGRFSGRQFSNSRSEMNVSTLELGDSALYLCASSRVIQETQYFGPGTRLLVL.

V gene TRBV9 combines with J gene TRBJ2-5; perhaps TRBD1 as D (6 bases). The end of the DNA is better explained by TRBJ2-7, so the J call may be wrong. CDR1 is SGDLS and CDR2 is YYNGEE in the germline V gene. CDR3 size: 13 residues. The CDR3 DNA follows: TGTGCCAGCAGCCCTCAGGGGAACCACGAGCAGTACTTC. Its translation is CASSPQGNHEQYF.

This clone was seen only a few times. V gene TRBV9 combines with J gene TRBJ2-5; 7 bases are a match to TRBD2. V shed 4 bases, J shed 4 bases, and the junction held 7 bases outside the gene matches. In germline, CDR1 is SGDLS, CDR2 YYNGEE. This CDR3 contains 14 residues. In DNA form, the CDR3 reads TGTGCCAGCAGCCGGGGGGTAGCGATAGAGACCCAGTACTTC. Protein product: CASSRGVAIETQYF.

J is TRBJ1-2 and V is TRBV7-9; 10 bases agree with TRBD1. Germline values: CDR1 SEHNR, CDR2 FQNEAQ (reference sequence). Trimming cost V 4 bases and J 4 bases; bases outside gene matches: 6. CDR3 size: 15 residues. CDR3 residues: CASSWGQGKGYGYTF. CDR3 DNA sequence: TGTGCCAGCAGCTGGGGACAGGGGAAGGGCTATGGCTACACCTTC.

The rearrangement joins TRBV11-2 to TRBJ1-1; 10 bases are a match to TRBD1. Germline CDR1 reads SGHAT; CDR2 reads FQNNGV. The CDR3 spans 17 residues. The ends lost 1 base at V and 0 bases at J; junction bases unmatched: 5. The CDR3 region is CASSLGQGAFLNTEAFF. The CDR3 DNA reads TGTGCCAGCAGCTTAGGACAGGGGGCCTTTTTGAACACTGAAGCTTTCTTT.

The J gene is TRBJ2-3, the V gene TRBV5-1; 7 nucleotides agree with TRBD2. The germline V gene encodes CDR1 SGHRS and CDR2 YFSETQ. V trimming: 1 base; J trimming: 1 base; junction bases outside the gene matches: 0. The CDR3 spans 14 residues. DNA for the CDR3: TGCGCCAGCAGCTTGAGCGGGGGCACAGATACGCAGTATTTT. Its protein is CASSLSGGTDTQYF.

This clone was seen more than once but under ten times. The chain joins TRBV7-2 to TRBJ1-2; perhaps TRBD1 as D (5 bases). The V and J ends lost 4 bases and 0 bases respectively, with 15 bases between them. Germline V gene sequence: CDR1 SGHTA, CDR2 FQGNSA. The CDR3 runs to 16 residues. In nucleotides, the CDR3 is TGTGCCAGCAGCTCAACTGGGGGGTTTGCTAACTATGGCTACACCTTC. Residues: CASSSTGGFANYGYTF.

The V and J genes are TRBV27 and TRBJ2-4, with D perhaps TRBD1 (6 bases). V lost 6 bases to trimming and J lost 0 bases, with 18 bases between them. The CDR3 spans 17 residues. Germline V gene sequence: CDR1 MNHEY, CDR2 SMNVEV (reference sequence). The CDR3 loop reads CASSQQWTVLAKNIQYF. The CDR3 nucleotides are TGTGCCAGCAGCCAACAATGGACAGTCCTAGCCAAAAACATTCAGTACTTC.

The chain recombines TRBV11-2 with TRBJ2-1; D perhaps matches TRBD2 (7 bases). The CDR3 consists of 14 residues. V lost 10 bases to trimming and J lost 2 bases, with 15 bases between them. CDR1 is SGHAT, CDR2 FQNNGV, per germline. CDR3 loop: CATYGGLTYNEQFF. CDR3 nucleotide sequence: TGTGCCACTTACGGGGGGCTGACCTACAATGAGCAGTTCTTC. Supplemented by reference TRBV11-2 and TRBJ2-1, the full variable domain reads EAGVAQSPRYKIIEKRQSVAFWCNPISGHATLYWYQQILGQGPKLLIQFQNNGVVDDSQLPKDRFSAERLKGVDSTLKIQPAKLEDSAVYLCATYGGLTYNEQFFGPGTRLTVL.

This clone showed up just once. CDR3: CASFDTGATEAFF. CDR3 DNA sequence: TGTGCCAGCTTTGATACAGGGGCCACTGAAGCTTTCTTT. The gene calls are TRBV2 and TRBJ1-1; 7 bases are shared with TRBD1. The CDR3 consists of 13 residues. Germline values: CDR1 SNHLY, CDR2 FYNNEI. The junction had 7 bases not matched to a gene; V was cut back by 8 bases and J by 4 bases.

V and J are TRBV19 and TRBJ2-5; TRBD1 is a possible D gene (6 bases). The CDR3 runs 15 residues. The ends were cut back, 1 base at V and 5 bases at J, with 14 bases in the middle. Germline CDR1 reads LNHDA; CDR2 reads SQIVND (reference sequence). CDR3: CASSIAPGDEETQYF. Written as DNA, the CDR3 is TGTGCCAGTAGTATAGCTCCAGGGGATGAGGAGACCCAGTACTTC.

V and J are TRBV9 and TRBJ1-1, with a tentative D call TRBD1 (5 bases). There are 14 residues in the CDR3. Trimming removed 3 bases at V and 2 bases at J, with 11 bases between. Germline CDR1 SGDLS, CDR2 YYNGEE. CDR3 coding DNA: TGTGCCAGCAGCGCTAATCAGGGTAACACTGAAGCTTTCTTT. Translation: CASSANQGNTEAFF.

This sequence joins TRBV28 and TRBJ2-2; no clear D gene. CDR1 MDHEN and CDR2 SYDVKM come from the germline V gene. This CDR3 is 12 amino acids long. The V gene lost 4 bases and the J gene lost 5 bases, with 5 bases spanning the gap. This CDR3 reads CASSSRTGELFF. CDR3 in DNA: TGTGCCAGCAGTTCACGGACCGGGGAGCTGTTTTTT.

The chain uses TRBV9 and TRBJ2-5; 8 nucleotides agree with TRBD1. The J call may be wrong; the DNA end is better matched by TRBJ2-7. Germline CDR1 reads SGDLS; CDR2 reads YYNGEE. The CDR3 totals 13 residues. Written as DNA, the CDR3 is TGTGCCAGCAGCGTAACAGGGGGTGGCGAGCAGTACTTC. Residues: CASSVTGGGEQYF.

The V gene is TRBV6-1, the J gene TRBJ1-1; 9 bases match TRBD1. Trimming removed 5 bases from V and 4 bases from J; junction bases left unmatched: 5. The germline gives CDR1 MNHNS, CDR2 SASEGT. The CDR3 sequence is 14 residues long. CDR3 sequence (DNA): TGTGCCAGCAGTAACACAGGGGGCGGCACTGAAGCTTTCTTT. Its translation is CASSNTGGGTEAFF.

The chain links TRBV5-1 to TRBJ2-7, with 7 nucleotides matching TRBD1. Germline loops: CDR1 SGHRS, CDR2 YFSETQ. Germline trimming cut 4 bases from V and 6 bases from J; bases unmatched to any gene: 7. The CDR3 is 13 amino acids. CDR3 loop: CASSRFSGGEQYF. The CDR3 bases are TGCGCCAGCAGCCGATTTTCAGGGGGCGAGCAGTACTTC.

A few counts support this clone. The rearrangement joins TRBV5-1 to TRBJ1-1; tentative D call: TRBD1 (5 bases). The V gene lost 4 bases and the J gene lost 4 bases, with 17 bases spanning the gap. Germline V CDR1 and CDR2: SGHRS, YFSETQ. The CDR3 is 15 residues long. The chain's CDR3 is CASSPGGVLSTEAFF. The DNA of the CDR3 is TGCGCCAGCAGCCCGGGGGGAGTCTTGAGCACTGAAGCTTTCTTT. Using reference TRBV5-1 and TRBJ1-1 for the parts outside the CDR3, the full variable domain is KAGVTQTPRYLIKTRGQQVTLSCSPISGHRSVSWYQQTPGQGLQFLFEYFSETQRNKGNFPGRFSGRQFSNSRSEMNVSTLELGDSALYLCASSPGGVLSTEAFFGQGTRLTVV.

The chain joins TRBV5-1 to TRBJ2-2; 16 nucleotides match TRBD2. The J segment lost 9 bases and the V segment lost 6 bases, leaving 11 bases of the junction unmatched. There are 17 residues in the CDR3. Per germline, CDR1 SGHRS and CDR2 YFSETQ. CDR3 residues: CASTEPGLAGGPRELFF. The CDR3 coding sequence is TGCGCCAGCACCGAACCGGGACTAGCGGGGGGGCCAAGGGAGCTGTTTTTT.

CDR3 nucleotides: TGTGCCAGCAGTCGTGGCAGATCCTACGAGCAGTACTTC. It translates to CASSRGRSYEQYF. V and J are TRBV13 and TRBJ2-7; D uncertain. Germline V gene sequence: CDR1 PRHDT, CDR2 FYEKMQ (reference sequence). With 6 bases removed from V and 1 base from J, the gap between germline ends came to 10 bases. The CDR3 contains 13 residues.

This chain links TRBV5-1 with TRBJ2-5; D is uncertain. The germline gives CDR1 SGHRS, CDR2 YFSETQ. Trimming removed 5 bases at V and 5 bases at J, with 10 bases between. The CDR3 is 12 amino acids. The CDR3 protein is CASRGLEETQYF. The CDR3 nucleotides are TGCGCCAGCAGGGGTCTGGAGGAGACCCAGTACTTC. Full variable domain (missing parts from reference TRBV5-1 and TRBJ2-5): KAGVTQTPRYLIKTRGQQVTLSCSPISGHRSVSWYQQTPGQGLQFLFEYFSETQRNKGNFPGRFSGRQFSNSRSEMNVSTLELGDSALYLCASRGLEETQYFGPGTRLLVL.

V is TRBV18 and J is TRBJ2-7; D might be TRBD1 (6 bases). Germline-derived CDR1 and CDR2 are KGHSH and LQKENI. The ends were cut back, 4 bases at V and 4 bases at J, with 11 bases in the middle. The CDR3 totals 13 residues. The CDR3 sequence: CASSLGQPYEQYF. CDR3 DNA sequence: TGTGCCAGCTCACTAGGACAGCCATACGAGCAGTACTTC. The variable domain in full, with the rest retrieved from reference TRBV18 and TRBJ2-7, is NAGVMQNPRHLVRRRGQEARLRCSPMKGHSHVYWYRQLPEEGLKFMVYLQKENIIDESGMPKERFSAEFPKEGPSILRIQQVVRGDSAAYFCASSLGQPYEQYFGPGTRLTVT.

The V gene is TRBV28, the J gene TRBJ2-2, with D uncertain. There are 14 residues in the CDR3. The germline CDR1 and CDR2 sequences are MDHEN and SYDVKM. V dropped 1 base and J dropped 4 bases, with 7 bases sitting between them. For the CDR3, the DNA is TGTGCCAGCAGTTTATATCGTAGCACCGGGGAGCTGTTTTTT. Translation gives CASSLYRSTGELFF.

The chain uses TRBV13 and TRBJ2-3; 9 bases line up with TRBD2. This CDR3 comprises 15 residues. V lost 3 bases and J lost 2; bases outside the gene matches: 3. Germline CDR1 PRHDT, CDR2 FYEKMQ (reference sequence). The CDR3 DNA is TGTGCCAGCAGCTTCGCGGGGGGGGCCACAGATACGCAGTATTTT. Its translation: CASSFAGGATDTQYF. Filled out from reference TRBV13 and TRBJ2-3, the complete variable domain reads AAGVIQSPRHLIKEKRETATLKCYPIPRHDTVYWYQQGPGQDPQFLISFYEKMQSDKGSIPDRFSAQQFSDYHSELNMSSLELGDSALYFCASSFAGGATDTQYFGPGTRLTVL.

V is TRBV4-3 and J is TRBJ2-7, with D tentatively TRBD2 (5 bases). Germline V gene data show CDR1 as LGHNA and CDR2 as YSLEER. This CDR3 comprises 14 residues. V was cut by 0 bases and J by 6 bases, with 12 bases left in between. The CDR3 coding sequence is TGCGCCAGCAGCCAAGACCAACTACTAGGCGAGCAGTACTTC. Translated: CASSQDQLLGEQYF.

This sequence joins TRBV5-6 and TRBJ2-5, with 8 bases fitting TRBD1. The better agreement between TRBJ2-7 and the DNA end casts doubt on the J call. The germline V gene encodes CDR1 SGHDT and CDR2 YYEEEE. The CDR3 sequence is 12 residues long. The CDR3 loop is CASSGQGSEQYF. The DNA for the CDR3 is TGTGCCAGCAGCGGACAGGGTAGCGAGCAGTACTTC.

The rearrangement links TRBV30 to TRBJ1-2, with D hard to call. The germline V gene has CDR1 GTSNPN and CDR2 SVGIG (reference sequence). V lost 4 bases and J 6 bases, leaving 9 bases between the germline ends. There are 11 residues in the CDR3. The CDR3 is CAWKSGDGYTF. The CDR3 region has the DNA TGTGCCTGGAAATCCGGGGATGGCTACACCTTC.

The CDR3 loop reads CASRDRGLGYGYTF. CDR3 nucleotides: TGTGCCAGCAGAGACAGGGGGCTTGGCTATGGCTACACCTTC. The V gene is TRBV6-1, the J gene TRBJ1-2, with 10 bases identical to TRBD1. The germline gives CDR1 MNHNS, CDR2 SASEGT. V lost 6 bases to trimming and J lost 4 bases; unmatched junction nucleotides: 5. The CDR3 covers 14 residues.